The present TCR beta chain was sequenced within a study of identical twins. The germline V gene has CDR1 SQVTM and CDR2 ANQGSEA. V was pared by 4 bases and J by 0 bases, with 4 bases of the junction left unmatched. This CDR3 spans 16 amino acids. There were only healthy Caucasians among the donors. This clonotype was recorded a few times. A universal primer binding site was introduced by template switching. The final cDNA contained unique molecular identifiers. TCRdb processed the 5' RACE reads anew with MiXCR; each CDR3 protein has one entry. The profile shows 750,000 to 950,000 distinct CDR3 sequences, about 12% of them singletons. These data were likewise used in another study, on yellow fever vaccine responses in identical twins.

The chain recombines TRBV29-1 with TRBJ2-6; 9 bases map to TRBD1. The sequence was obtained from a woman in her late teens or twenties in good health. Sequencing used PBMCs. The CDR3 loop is CSVVGQGYSGANVLTF. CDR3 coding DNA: TGCAGCGTTGTGGGACAGGGCTACTCTGGGGCCAACGTCCTGACTTTC. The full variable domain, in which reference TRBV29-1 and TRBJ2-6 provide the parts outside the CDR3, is SAVISQKPSRDICQRGTSLTIQCQVDSQVTMMFWYRQQPGQSLTLIATANQGSEATYESGFVIDKFPISRPNLTFSTLTVSNMSPEDSSIYLCSVVGQGYSGANVLTFGAGSRLTVL.